The T cell receptor (beta chain) under discussion was sequenced for a study of T cells after yellow fever vaccination. For the study at large: Fractions of limited cellularity were prepared by means of SMART-Seq v4 Ultra Low Input.

In this sample, this clonotype turned up a few times. From germline, CDR1 is MNHEY and CDR2 SVGEGT. The junction had 13 bases not matched to a gene; V was cut back by 10 bases and J by 5 bases. The CDR3 spans 14 residues. TCRdb processed the 5' RACE reads anew with MiXCR; each CDR3 protein has one entry. The sample holds approximately 610,000 distinct CDR3 sequences, around 17% seen once. The sequence was collected from a man between 18 and 29 years old who received the YFV17D yellow fever vaccine. The V gene is TRBV6-2 or TRBV6-3, the J gene TRBJ2-5; 7 nucleotides match TRBD1. Sequenced here: PBMCs, sampled roughly 5 days after the first yellow fever vaccination. The CDR3 DNA reads TGTGCCACCGGCCGAGGGGGCAGTCCGGAGACCCAGTACTTC. As protein: CATGRGGSPETQYF.